This T cell receptor beta chain was observed in a study of T cell clones after liver transplantation. Study overall: TCRbeta sequencing after a pre-transplant mixed lymphocyte reaction identified graft-donor-reactive clones, later tracked in post-transplant blood. Standard immunosuppression, with no induction, continued until 12-24 months after transplant. Study findings and constraints: Compared with third party-reactive sequences, donor-reactive ones declined more, independent of withdrawal success. Migration into the graft, not deletion, may explain lost graft donor-reactive T cells.

Produced via immunoSEQ multiplex PCR; TCRdb's table is partial and in-frame only. The sample lists 50,000 to 55,000 clones, more than 65% occurring once. About this clone itself: Antigen: not known.

The source is a human patient who received a liver transplant. Some T cells may have originated in the graft donor. The material was CD4+ T cells from blood, obtained approximately 54 months after liver transplant.

The CDR3 here is CASSQEPGQGSSYEQYF. CDR3 in DNA: TGCGCCAGCAGCCAAGAGCCGGGACAGGGGTCATCGTACGAGCAGTACTTC. This chain uses TRBV4-1 with TRBJ2-7, with 10 bases identical to TRBD1. CDR1 MGHRA and CDR2 YSYEKL come from the germline V gene. The CDR3 has 17 residues. V shed 0 bases, J shed 4 bases, and the junction held 9 bases outside the gene matches.